The clone carrying this T cell receptor beta chain was recorded once. The protocol was immunoSEQ multiplex PCR, while the TCRdb copy is restricted to in-frame clones and leaves out a portion. Altogether more than 150,000 clones are present, approximately 80% being singletons, with the ten largest covering more than 9.5%. These data belong to a study of blood T cell repertoires in COVID-19. The CDR3 runs to 13 residues. The germline CDR1 and CDR2 sequences are MNHEY and SMNVEV (reference sequence). V trimming: 5 bases; J trimming: 6 bases; junction bases outside the gene matches: 3. Recovered Cohort 3 donors showed two negative PCRs, clearance, or symptom resolution.

This TCR derives from a middle-aged man who had recovered from COVID-19. This chain joins TRBV27 and TRBJ1-4, with TRBD1 matching over 7 bases. The sample comprised PBMCs or T cells enriched from blood (not recorded which). DNA for the CDR3: TGTGCCAGCAGTGACAGGGTTGATGAAAAACTGTTTTTT. Amino acid sequence: CASSDRVDEKLFF.